This T cell receptor (beta chain) was retrieved from a study of early T cells in non-severe SARS-CoV-2 infection. Study-level findings and limits: Anti-spike CD8 responses were favored by VDJdb matching, which missed private and CD4 specificities.

Each CDR3 protein is one row after TCRdb ran MiXCR on the 5' RACE reads. This sample has roughly 50,000 distinct CDR3 sequences, with 6.2% found just once. Many counts were recorded for this clonotype. What it binds is not known. Per the germline V gene, CDR1 is SQVTM and CDR2 is ANQGSEA. The CDR3 runs 13 residues. The junction had 9 bases not matched to a gene; V was cut back by 7 bases and J by 9 bases. This specimen was whole blood, taken at baseline. The receptor was isolated from an adult who was a healthcare worker with PCR-confirmed SARS-CoV-2 infection or an uninfected control (not recorded which). The chain is built from TRBV29-1 and TRBJ2-1, with 10 bases identical to TRBD2. In DNA form, the CDR3 reads TGCAGCGGTTCGAGCGGGAGGGATCGTGAGCAGTTCTTC. As protein: CSGSSGRDREQFF.